This T cell receptor beta chain appears in the sequencing data of a study of T cells after yellow fever vaccination. As for the study in general: The fractions with low cell numbers were processed using SMART-Seq v4 Ultra Low Input.

Only one count was recorded for this clonotype. Its matching antigen is unknown. The CDR3 runs 12 residues. V was cut by 6 bases and J by 9 bases, with 14 bases left in between. Germline values: CDR1 LNHDA, CDR2 SQIVND (reference sequence). Template switching by 5'RACE produced TCR cDNA, adding a universal primer site and UMIs. TCRdb ran MiXCR on the 5' RACE reads and lists one entry per CDR3 protein. The sample contains hundreds of thousands of distinct CDR3 sequences, roughly a sixth of which appear only once. Overall study findings and caveats: A weaker but faster secondary response was observed, peaking on day 5 versus 15. A large majority of primary-vaccination clones showed up again after the booster (roughly 95% CD4, around 88% CD8).

This rearrangement joins TRBV19 to TRBJ1-1, with D perhaps TRBD1 (5 bases). The sequence was collected from a young man who received the YFV17D yellow fever vaccine. Sequencing used PBMCs, obtained 4 to 6 days after the first yellow fever vaccination. CDR3 amino acids: CASSTPGFQAFF. For the CDR3, the DNA is TGTGCCAGTAGCACCCCAGGGTTTCAAGCTTTCTTT.